This T cell receptor (beta chain) is drawn from a study of T cell responses to AZD1222 COVID-19 vaccine. CDR1 LNHDA and CDR2 SQIVND come from the germline V gene (reference sequence). This CDR3 has 12 amino acids. V gave up 6 bases and J gave up 4 bases, with 9 bases separating them. Broader study findings: It should be noted that donors were predominantly white British and more often female, and clonal diversity was possibly underestimated. CD4 TCRs covered the whole spike, strongest at regions 160-218 and 743-854.

The protocol was immunoSEQ multiplex PCR, while the TCRdb copy is restricted to in-frame clones and leaves out a portion. Among 150,000 to 180,000 clones listed, 80% to 90% were seen once. About this clone itself: Its antigen is unknown.

Material: peripheral blood, obtained on day 0 of MenACWY control vaccination. This receptor was identified in an adult in good health. The chain has TRBV19 and TRBJ1-2, with D unresolved. The CDR3 sequence is CASSFSGYGYTF. DNA for the CDR3: TGTGCCAGTAGCTTTTCTGGCTATGGCTACACCTTC.